Listed below are T cell receptor beta chains from one sample, sequenced in a study of beta chain features in type 1 diabetes. Sequenced by immunoSEQ multiplex PCR; TCRdb stores in-frame clones only, minus some. The profile shows 310,000 or so clones, roughly 8% of them singletons. The material sequenced was central memory CD4+ T cells from blood. All receptors derive from a woman younger than 30 in good health. CDR3s include the opening cysteine and the closing phenylalanine or tryptophan. The order of the fields is V gene, clone size, J gene, D gene, CDR3 DNA, CDR3 protein. D genes are given only for firm matches. Size is stated for part of the rows, as once, few or many counts, or as a class when the clone is expanded.

TRBV14,few,TRBJ2-7,TRBD2,TGTGCCAGCAGCCTCCACACCGGGACTAGGGGGTACGAGCAGTACTTC,CASSLHTGTRGYEQYF
TRBV10-3,.,TRBJ1-4,TRBD1,TGTGCCATCAGTGAGACAGGGGGTAGCGAAAAACTGTTTTTT,CAISETGGSEKLFF
TRBV7-2,.,TRBJ2-7,TRBD2,TGTGCCAGCAGTTTCGATTCCGGGACTATCCACTACGAGCAGTACTTC,CASSFDSGTIHYEQYF
TRBV7-9,few,TRBJ1-2,TRBD1,TGTGCCAGCAGCCAAGATGGGGACAGGGGCTATGGCTACACCTTC,CASSQDGDRGYGYTF
TRBV7-9,few,TRBJ2-7,.,TGTGCCAGCAGCTTATCCGTGGGAGCACCGGGTGCGTACTTC,CASSLSVGAPGAYF
TRBV15,.,TRBJ2-1,TRBD1,TGTGCCACCGGGACAGGTCCTTCTCGGGCGGGACTTGCCTACAATGAGCAGTTCTTC,CATGTGPSRAGLAYNEQFF
TRBV7-2,many,TRBJ1-1,.,TGTGCCAGCAGCCCGACGGACAGGAACACTGAAGCTTTCTTT,CASSPTDRNTEAFF
TRBV7-2,few,TRBJ2-5,.,TGTGCCAGCAGCTTCAGCGGCTATGGGGAGACCCAGTACTTC,CASSFSGYGETQYF
TRBV29-1,few,TRBJ2-2,TRBD1,TGCAGCGCTAAAAAACCGGGACAGGGTTCCGGGGAGCTGTTTTTT,CSAKKPGQGSGELFF
TRBV7-9,few,TRBJ1-4,TRBD1,TGTGCCAGCAGCCAGGGGGACGTAAAACTGTTTTTT,CASSQGDVKLFF
TRBV4-3,many,TRBJ2-6,.,TGCGCCAGCAGCCAGAGTAGCTCTGGGGCCAACGTCCTGACTTTC,CASSQSSSGANVLTF
TRBV11-2,few,TRBJ2-2,.,TGTGCCAGCAGTCGGCTTTGGGGAGTGGACGGGGAGCTGTTTTTT,CASSRLWGVDGELFF
TRBV9,many,TRBJ2-2,TRBD2,TGTGCCAGCAGCGCTAGCGGGAGCGGGGTCGGGGAGCTGTTTTTT,CASSASGSGVGELFF
TRBV7-2,.,TRBJ2-1,TRBD1,TGTGCCAGCACCATGAACGCGAGGTGGCAGGGGGACAATGAGCAGTTCTTC,CASTMNARWQGDNEQFF
TRBV6-6,.,TRBJ2-5,.,TGTGCCAGCAGAAAACAGGGAGGGGAGACCCAGTACTTC,CASRKQGGETQYF
TRBV5-4,.,TRBJ2-5,TRBD1,TGTGCCAGCAGCTTGGGGGACAGTTTAATAACCCAGACCCAGTACTTC,CASSLGDSLITQTQYF
TRBV18,few,TRBJ1-5,.,TGTGCCAGCTCACCATCTGCCGGCGGGCACCAGCCCCAGCATTTT,CASSPSAGGHQPQHF
TRBV6-5,few,TRBJ2-7,.,TGTGCCAGCAGTTACGGACCCTCGGTCTCCTACGAGCAGTACTTC,CASSYGPSVSYEQYF
TRBV6-1,few,TRBJ2-5,.,TGTGCCAGCAGTGACGGACAGGGAGGGCCAGAGACCCAGTACTTC,CASSDGQGGPETQYF
TRBV6-1,few,TRBJ2-7,.,TGTGCCAGCAGTGAAGTAATAGGCGCCGAGCAGTACTTC,CASSEVIGAEQYF
TRBV7-2,few,TRBJ1-3,.,TGTGCCAGCAGCTTAGGGGGGCAGCACGGAAACACCATATATTTT,CASSLGGQHGNTIYF
TRBV5-4,.,TRBJ2-1,TRBD2,TGTGCCAGCAGCACACCGGGACTAGCGGGGAGCGGTTTCTTC,CASSTPGLAGSGFF
TRBV27,.,TRBJ2-3,.,TGTGCCAGCAGTTTCGTCAAGACTACCACAGATACGCAGTATTTT,CASSFVKTTTDTQYF
TRBV2,.,TRBJ2-3,.,TGTGCCAGCAGTTATACGGGAGACACAGATACGCAGTATTTT,CASSYTGDTDTQYF
TRBV2,many,TRBJ2-2,.,TGTGCCAGCAGGGAAACCGGGAGGAACACCGGGGAGCTGTTTTTT,CASRETGRNTGELFF
TRBV7-2,.,TRBJ2-2,TRBD2,TGTGCCGATCGGCTAGCGGTGAACACCGGGGAGCTGTTTTTT,CADRLAVNTGELFF
TRBV9,few,TRBJ2-3,TRBD2,TGTGCCAGCAGCGTAGCCTTTCATAGCGGGAGGGCCGGAGATACGCAGTATTTT,CASSVAFHSGRAGDTQYF
TRBV6-5,.,TRBJ2-7,TRBD1,TGTGCCAGCAGTTACTCGAAGGGACAGCCCTACGAGCAGTACTTC,CASSYSKGQPYEQYF
TRBV4-3,.,TRBJ2-2,TRBD1,TGCGCCAGCAGCCAAGATTCAAACAGGGGGCTTACCGGGGAGCTGTTTTTT,CASSQDSNRGLTGELFF